This T cell receptor (beta chain) was recovered during a study of metastatic and nonmetastatic thyroid tumors. Study-wide context: Comparison of repertoires was carried out across blood and tumor or nodule tissue from malignant and benign thyroid patients.

The authors' processing: What underpinned the distant-metastasis classifier for papillary thyroid cancer was the set of CDR3 differences across clinicopathological groups. TCRdb reprocessed the PCR reads via MiXCR. The V and J calls follow TCRdb's processing rather than the paper's. The sample records 21,000 or so clones, approximately 23% being singletons. Germline V gives CDR1 MNHEY, CDR2 SVGEGT. The CDR3 extends over 14 amino acids. The junction had 2 bases not matched to a gene; V was cut back by 4 bases and J by 5 bases. Study-wide points: The reported finding was significantly higher TCR beta diversity in malignant thyroid tumors relative to benign nodules, in blood and tumor.

Notes on this clone: Its antigen is undetermined.

Treatment of any kind had been given to no patient before thyroid surgery. The sequenced material came from tumor tissue. The V and J genes are TRBV6-2 or TRBV6-3 and TRBJ1-4, with 9 bases fitting TRBD1. This TCR was sampled from a female donor with papillary thyroid cancer or a benign thyroid nodule (not recorded which). Some clones in this sample may be carry-over from other donors' samples. The CDR3 DNA reads TGTGCCAGCAGTTTTGGACAGGGGAATGAAAAACTGTTTTTT. Amino acid sequence: CASSFGQGNEKLFF.